The text below deals with one T cell receptor (beta chain). This clone's antigen is unknown. Within one base of it there is no much larger clone, and no base qualities were kept. TCRbeta CDR3 regions were amplified from genomic DNA using the immunoSEQ Assay, a bias-controlled multiplex PCR. The original pipeline was this. Nucleated cell counts per sample were estimated from amplification of reference gene primers within the assay. Sequence reads were collapsed and filtered to measure the absolute abundance of every unique TCRbeta CDR3 rearrangement. For each sample, productive Simpson clonality was calculated as the square root of Simpson's diversity index over productive rearrangements. In TCRdb, the immuneACCESS table is reduced to in-frame sequences with V and J assigned. These tables do not hold every clone; where another copy was compared, an unresolved V gene accounts for under half, and the others remain unexplained. The D gene and trimming were derived from the DNA, and the V and J assignments and clone size from that table. Counted in this sample were 200,000 to 300,000 clones; 91% of them appeared once. Jointly, the top ten make up approximately 2.6% of the sample.

The data belong to a study of blood T cell repertoires in COVID-19 (dated by TCRdb to between 2020 and 2021). In the study overall: Samples from collaborators originated in the United States, Italy and Spain and spanned both the acute and convalescent phases of COVID-19. Nearly every sample came with metadata listing a de-identified subject ID, COVID-19 status, age in years and sex. The prospective study material was composed of cDNA or gDNA derived from T cells, B-cell-depleted T cells, or PBMCs. Where available, HLA class I and class II types were taken from metadata supplied by the sample provider and were not determined by assay-based typing. The repertoires were released in a freely available public database meant as a resource for research on the immune response to SARS-CoV-2. Subjects who had been exposed to COVID-19, were actively infected with it, or had recovered from it provided the deeply sampled blood TCRbeta repertoires that made up the dataset. Samples came from the ongoing ImmuneRACE study (first 160 participants) plus 1,254 subjects from 6 global collaborators. What the authors observed across the whole study: Clinical and demographic metadata were provided uncurated, with the amount varying by source and participant.

From cysteine to phenylalanine, the CDR3 is 15 amino acids long. The DNA shown is the 45-base CDR3, in frame from base 1. V has 1 base trimmed and J has 6 bases trimmed; junction bases matching no gene number 5. Per the germline V gene, LGHNA is the CDR1 and YSLEER is the CDR2. One collaborating source in Seattle enrolled patients while the patients were actively infected and followed the patients over time throughout the course of disease. Whole blood was collected in K2EDTA tubes by collaborating institutions according to the institutions' own protocols. For TCRbeta analysis, collaborator samples were shipped as frozen whole blood, as isolated PBMCs, or as DNA extracted from either sample type.

In this chain, TRBV4-3 is recombined with TRBJ2-3; 9 junctional bases match TRBD2. Sequenced: peripheral blood. This TCR derives from a person aged 18-29 years with COVID-19, enrolled during active disease. The DNA is TGCGCCAGCAGCCAAGGGGTAGCGGGAGCCGATACGCAGTATTTT. Translated, it gives CASSQGVAGADTQYF.